Reported below is one T cell receptor beta chain. This sample is part of a study of identical twins. The V end lost 6 bases, the J end lost 1 base, and 12 bases lay between the germline ends. The CDR3 consists of 14 residues. CDR1 MNHEY and CDR2 SMNVEV come from the germline V gene (reference sequence). Template switching added a universal primer site; cDNA carried unique molecular identifiers. TCRdb reprocessed the 5' RACE reads via MiXCR and lists one record per CDR3 protein. This table has 450,000 or so distinct CDR3 sequences, more than 13% appearing once. This sample was also put to use in a study of yellow fever vaccine responses in identical twins.

The sequence was obtained from a woman aged 18-29 years in good health. The chain links TRBV27 to TRBJ1-1; perhaps TRBD1 as D (5 bases). The sample comprised CD4+ T cells sorted from blood. DNA for the CDR3: TGTGCCAGCAGCCGGGACCCCTGGAACACTGAAGCTTTCTTT. Residues: CASSRDPWNTEAFF.